This entry concerns a single T cell receptor beta chain. Its antigen is not known. This entry belongs to a study of CD8 T cells in Susac syndrome. The study, taken as a whole, reports: The TCR sequencing and HLA analysis in the study involved a relatively small number of individuals, as the study acknowledged. In total CD8+ repertoires, sixteen Susac-specific public clones were detected, and CD8+ TEMRA repertoires contained about 5.

cDNA came from about 0.5 to 1 ug RNA primed by random hexamers. One entry per CDR3 protein results from TCRdb running MiXCR on the immunoSEQ multiplex PCR reads. The data show about 100,000 distinct CDR3 sequences, approximately 95% seen once. V was pared by 6 bases and J by 0 bases, with 12 bases between. The CDR3 is made up of 16 amino acids. Germline CDR1 reads PRHDT; CDR2 reads FYEKMQ (reference sequence). Isolation of CD8+ and CD4+ T cells was performed negatively, whereas enrichment of TEMRA cells was done by FACS. The clonotype was recovered from a human donor with Susac syndrome. Sequencing was performed on CD8+ T cells from PBMCs. The chain couples TRBV13 to TRBJ2-6; D is undetermined. CDR3 bases: TGTGCCAGCAGGACCCTCAGCCTCTCTGGGGCCAACGTCCTGACTTTC. This codes for CASRTLSLSGANVLTF.